The rows below give T cell receptor beta chains drawn from one sample of a study of T cell clonotyping in hematopoietic cell transplantation. Only in-frame clones appear in the TCRdb table, and some are missing; sequencing was by immunoSEQ multiplex PCR. The sample has approximately 46,000 clones, more than 75% seen once. The sample here was peripheral blood mononuclear cells, taken before stem cell transplant. The receptors were gathered from a man aged 60 to 69 with biphenotypic leukemia. Some clones in this sample may be carry-over from other donors' samples. CDR3s include the opening cysteine and the closing phenylalanine or tryptophan. The order of the fields is V gene, clone size, J gene, CDR3 length, CDR3 protein. Clone sizes are given selectively: once, few, many, or a class where the clone is expanded.

V gene: TRBV7-2; clone size: NA; J gene: TRBJ1-4; CDR3 length: 17; CDR3 protein: CASSLNGAPSEGEKLFF
V gene: TRBV28; clone size: NA; J gene: TRBJ1-5; CDR3 length: 13; CDR3 protein: CAISQGLNQPQHF
V gene: TRBV19; clone size: NA; J gene: TRBJ1-5; CDR3 length: 13; CDR3 protein: CASSPGEDQPQHF
V gene: TRBV19; clone size: NA; J gene: TRBJ1-1; CDR3 length: 15; CDR3 protein: CASSILGFPATEAFF
V gene: TRBV2; clone size: once; J gene: TRBJ2-1; CDR3 length: 15; CDR3 protein: CASRQRLAGVNEQFF
V gene: TRBV28; clone size: once; J gene: TRBJ1-3; CDR3 length: 17; CDR3 protein: CASTPAGAPLSGNTIYF
V gene: TRBV6-5; clone size: few; J gene: TRBJ1-5; CDR3 length: 14; CDR3 protein: CASSYSGGIQPQHF
V gene: TRBV10-3; clone size: NA; J gene: TRBJ1-4; CDR3 length: 12; CDR3 protein: CAISGLNEKLFF
V gene: TRBV28; clone size: NA; J gene: TRBJ1-2; CDR3 length: 14; CDR3 protein: CASSPRGRQDGYTF
V gene: TRBV11-2; clone size: NA; J gene: TRBJ1-5; CDR3 length: 13; CDR3 protein: CASSLTGNQPQHF
V gene: TRBV4-2; clone size: NA; J gene: TRBJ2-2; CDR3 length: 15; CDR3 protein: CASSQEWGNTGELFF
V gene: TRBV6-5; clone size: NA; J gene: TRBJ1-2; CDR3 length: 12; CDR3 protein: CASTGSGHGYTF
V gene: TRBV28; clone size: NA; J gene: TRBJ1-2; CDR3 length: 15; CDR3 protein: CASSRTGTYLYGYTF
V gene: TRBV11-2; clone size: NA; J gene: TRBJ2-3; CDR3 length: 15; CDR3 protein: CASSPGTSSVDTQYF
V gene: TRBV10-3; clone size: NA; J gene: TRBJ1-4; CDR3 length: 14; CDR3 protein: CAISDYGRNEKLFF
V gene: TRBV7-2; clone size: NA; J gene: TRBJ2-3; CDR3 length: 16; CDR3 protein: CASSLGGGVATDTQYF
V gene: TRBV10-3; clone size: few; J gene: TRBJ2-3; CDR3 length: 17; CDR3 protein: CAISKGLAGASTDTQYF
V gene: TRBV30; clone size: NA; J gene: TRBJ2-3; CDR3 length: 14; CDR3 protein: CAWSNQQSTDTQYF
V gene: TRBV19; clone size: NA; J gene: TRBJ1-4; CDR3 length: 11; CDR3 protein: CASQLREKLFF
V gene: TRBV9; clone size: NA; J gene: TRBJ2-3; CDR3 length: 16; CDR3 protein: CASSAPDRGSTDTQYF
V gene: TRBV27; clone size: NA; J gene: TRBJ2-1; CDR3 length: 15; CDR3 protein: CASFSSSGDYNEQFF
V gene: TRBV7-8; clone size: once; J gene: TRBJ2-4; CDR3 length: 13; CDR3 protein: CASSLDRENIQYF
V gene: TRBV7-8; clone size: NA; J gene: TRBJ2-1; CDR3 length: 15; CDR3 protein: CASSFSLAGRNEQFF
V gene: TRBV11-3; clone size: NA; J gene: TRBJ2-2; CDR3 length: 16; CDR3 protein: CASSLRGQMNTGELFF
V gene: TRBV10-1; clone size: once; J gene: TRBJ2-7; CDR3 length: 15; CDR3 protein: CASSEFPGGNHEQYF
V gene: TRBV2; clone size: once; J gene: TRBJ2-5; CDR3 length: 13; CDR3 protein: CATEPGQEETQYF
V gene: TRBV7-9; clone size: NA; J gene: TRBJ2-1; CDR3 length: 16; CDR3 protein: CASSQPGLAINNEQFF
V gene: TRBV30; clone size: NA; J gene: TRBJ2-7; CDR3 length: 13; CDR3 protein: CAWRGPGYTEQYF
V gene: TRBV28; clone size: NA; J gene: TRBJ1-1; CDR3 length: 15; CDR3 protein: CASSLSGWGITEAFF